One sample yielded the 6 T cell receptor beta chains listed below, sequenced in a study of T cell changes during pregnancy in multiple sclerosis. Sequenced by immunoSEQ multiplex PCR; TCRdb stores in-frame clones only, minus some. The data contain about 87,000 clones, roughly 95% of them seen just once; the ten biggest clones take up under 1.5%. The sample was peripheral blood, taken in the third trimester of pregnancy. The origin of the receptors is a female donor in good health, enrolled as a control in a pregnancy study.

The rearrangement links TRBV6-4 to TRBJ2-1, with a weak D call TRBD2 (5 bases). Germline V gene data show CDR1 as MRHNA and CDR2 as SNTAGT. CDR3 length equals 13 residues. Trimming removed 0 bases from V and 10 bases from J, with 10 bases in between. The CDR3 region is CASSDSDYGEQFF. CDR3 nucleotides: TGTGCCAGCAGTGACTCCGACTATGGGGAGCAGTTCTTC.

J is TRBJ2-1 and V is TRBV18, with 7 bases that match TRBD1. Germline CDR1 is KGHSH and CDR2 is LQKENI. The CDR3 has 16 amino acids. V gave up 0 bases and J gave up 6 bases; unmatched junction bases: 8. This chain's CDR3 is CASSPPRQGVSNEQFF. The CDR3 nucleotides read TGTGCCAGCTCACCACCCCGGCAGGGGGTCTCCAATGAGCAGTTCTTC.

The chain is built from TRBV5-1 and TRBJ2-2; 7 bases line up with TRBD2. The trim removed 0 bases at V and 4 bases at J, leaving 12 bases unmatched. The CDR3 runs to 18 residues. CDR1 is SGHRS, CDR2 YFSETQ, per germline. CDR3 sequence: CASSLVGGRALFTGELFF. The CDR3 region has the DNA TGCGCCAGCAGCTTGGTTGGTGGGAGGGCCCTCTTCACCGGGGAGCTGTTTTTT.

This rearrangement joins TRBV30 to TRBJ2-1, with a weak D call TRBD2 (5 bases). The length of the CDR3 is 12 residues. CDR1 and CDR2 from the germline V gene are GTSNPN and SVGIG (reference sequence). The V end lost 4 bases, the J end lost 7 bases, and 11 bases lay between the germline ends. The CDR3 reads CAWMPQRNEQFF. CDR3 sequence (DNA): TGTGCCTGGATGCCCCAGCGGAATGAGCAGTTCTTC.

The chain uses TRBV9 and TRBJ2-5, with TRBD2 identical over 7 bases. With V trimmed by 3 bases and J by 5 bases, 10 bases remained unmatched. This CDR3 contains 15 residues. In germline, CDR1 is SGDLS, CDR2 YYNGEE. As DNA, the CDR3 is TGTGCCAGCAGCGCATGGGAGGGGCCTCGGGAGACCCAGTACTTC. Protein: CASSAWEGPRETQYF.

J is TRBJ2-7 and V is TRBV2; TRBD1 might be the D (5 bases). V was shortened by 5 bases and J by 2 bases, with 13 bases between the two germline ends. Germline loops: CDR1 SNHLY, CDR2 FYNNEI. The CDR3 spans 14 residues. The CDR3 DNA is TGTGCCAGCAGTCAGGGATTTGCGGCCTACGAGCAGTACTTC. Translating it yields CASSQGFAAYEQYF.